The rows below give T cell receptor beta chains drawn from one sample of a study of identical twins. Each CDR3 protein is one row after TCRdb ran MiXCR on the 5' RACE reads. Seen here are 250,000 or so distinct CDR3 sequences, 5.5% to 7% observed once, and the top ten hold approximately 3.6%. These same data were also listed under a study on yellow fever vaccine responses in identical twins.

Specimen: memory (CD45RO+) T cells sorted from blood. The source of these receptors is a woman aged 18 to 35 in good health. CDR3s include the opening cysteine and the closing phenylalanine or tryptophan. Each record gives: CDR3 length, clone size, V gene, J gene, D gene, CDR3 protein, CDR3 DNA. A D gene is named only where the DNA matches it firmly. A clone size is listed for some rows: how often the clone was seen (once, few, many), or a class if it is expanded.

>17|NA|TRBV10-3|TRBJ1-2|NA
CAISESTQGTRNYGYTF
TGTGCCATCAGTGAGTCGACTCAGGGGACTCGGAACTATGGCTACACCTTC
>13|NA|TRBV6-6|TRBJ1-3|NA
CASTSGSGNTIYF
TGTGCCAGCACCTCGGGGTCTGGAAACACCATATATTTT
>14|NA|TRBV25-1|TRBJ2-3|NA
CASSEYSGTDTQYF
TGTGCCAGCAGTGAATATAGTGGGACAGATACGCAGTATTTT
>19|few|TRBV3-1|TRBJ2-3|TRBD2
CASSQDPPGLAGSTDTQYF
TGTGCCAGCAGCCAAGATCCCCCGGGACTAGCGGGGAGCACAGATACGCAGTATTTT
>11|many|TRBV2|TRBJ2-7|NA
CASKAYYEQYF
TGTGCCAGCAAAGCGTACTACGAGCAGTACTTC
>13|many|TRBV28|TRBJ2-7|TRBD1
CASSPIRGQGQYF
TGTGCCAGCAGTCCGATCAGGGGGCAGGGGCAGTACTTC
>16|few|TRBV25-1|TRBJ1-2|TRBD1
CASSSFEGQGSEGYTF
TGTGCCAGCAGCTCCTTCGAGGGACAGGGGTCGGAGGGCTACACCTTC
>18|many|TRBV4-1|TRBJ2-1|TRBD2
CASTKLAGESSSYNEQFF
TGCGCCAGCACCAAACTAGCGGGAGAGTCTAGCTCCTACAATGAGCAGTTCTTC
>14|few|TRBV25-1|TRBJ1-1|NA
CASRETGFNTEAFF
TGTGCCAGCAGGGAAACAGGCTTCAACACTGAAGCTTTCTTT
>15|NA|TRBV27|TRBJ2-7|TRBD1
CASSLLGAGGYEQYF
TGTGCCAGCAGTTTATTAGGAGCAGGGGGCTACGAGCAGTACTTC
>15|many|TRBV12-3/TRBV12-4|TRBJ1-5|NA
CASSFQSESNQPQHF
TGTGCCAGCAGTTTCCAGAGCGAAAGCAATCAGCCCCAGCATTTT
>16|NA|TRBV6-1|TRBJ2-1|NA
CASSEGAGNSYNEQFF
TGTGCCAGCAGTGAAGGGGCAGGGAACTCCTACAATGAGCAGTTCTTC
>13|few|TRBV5-1|TRBJ2-3|NA
CASSLGGFDTQYF
TGCGCCAGCAGCTTAGGGGGGTTCGATACGCAGTATTTT
>13|many|TRBV5-1|TRBJ2-2|TRBD2
CASSPGGPGELFF
TGCGCCAGCAGCCCGGGGGGTCCCGGGGAGCTGTTTTTT
>14|few|TRBV3-1|TRBJ1-1|NA
CASSQRSGSTEAFF
TGTGCCAGCAGCCAACGGTCAGGGAGCACTGAAGCTTTCTTT
>16|many|TRBV5-1|TRBJ1-3|NA
CASSSRSIDAGNTIYF
TGCGCCAGCAGCTCCAGGTCCATTGACGCCGGAAACACCATATATTTT
>14|NA|TRBV7-9|TRBJ2-1|TRBD2
CATLLAGHYNEQFF
TGTGCCACCCTACTAGCGGGGCACTACAATGAGCAGTTCTTC
>15|NA|TRBV6-1|TRBJ2-7|TRBD1
CASSLGQGWTYEQYF
TGTGCCAGCAGCCTCGGACAGGGGTGGACCTACGAGCAGTACTTC